A single sample gave rise to the 24 T cell receptor beta chains below, sequenced in a study of blood T cell repertoires in COVID-19. Using immunoSEQ multiplex PCR, the repertoire was profiled, and TCRdb retains in-frame clones only, with some absent. The sample lists approximately 260,000 clones, approximately 82% occurring once. Sample: peripheral blood. These receptors originate from a man in his sixties who had recovered from COVID-19.

The chain employs TRBV6-5 and TRBJ2-7; D unclear. The V gene's germline CDR1 is MNHEY and CDR2 SVGAGI. The CDR3 extends over 14 amino acids. V lost 7 bases and J lost 1, with 14 bases in between. The CDR3 spells CASTPRPGSYEQYF. The CDR3 DNA follows: TGTGCCAGCACTCCGCGGCCCGGTTCCTACGAGCAGTACTTC.

This chain links TRBV3-1 (or the pseudogene TRBV3-2) with TRBJ2-7; possible D gene TRBD1, 5 bases. Germline CDR1 reads LGHDT; CDR2 reads YNNKEL (reference sequence). CDR3 size: 14 residues. V was trimmed by 2 bases and J by 0 bases, leaving 8 bases between them. The CDR3 DNA reads TGTGCCAGCAGCCAACAAGGGGCCTCCTACGAGCAGTACTTC. Translated: CASSQQGASYEQYF.

This chain links TRBV7-8 with TRBJ2-6; 8 bases align to TRBD1. Trimming removed 5 bases from V and 0 bases from J; junction bases left unmatched: 9. The CDR3 has 18 residues. From germline, CDR1 is SGHVS and CDR2 FQNEAQ. In nucleotides, the CDR3 is TGTGCCAGCAGCCCAGGACAGGGTAGAGCCTCTGGGGCCAACGTCCTGACTTTC. This sequence encodes CASSPGQGRASGANVLTF.

The chain employs TRBV24-1 and TRBJ2-3, with 11 positions matching TRBD2. The germline V gene encodes CDR1 KGHDR and CDR2 SFDVKD. This CDR3 is built from 15 residues. V shed 5 bases, J shed 5 bases, and the junction held 5 bases outside the gene matches. The CDR3 is CATSGSLAGVDTQYF. As DNA, the CDR3 is TGTGCCACCAGTGGGTCACTAGCGGGAGTAGATACGCAGTATTTT.

The V call is TRBV18, the J call TRBJ2-5, with TRBD2 matching 12 bases. From germline, CDR1 is KGHSH and CDR2 LQKENI. The CDR3 sequence is 14 residues long. V dropped 8 bases and J dropped 3; count of bases not matched to a gene: 4. Here the CDR3 reads CASTGLAGKETQYF. In DNA form, the CDR3 reads TGTGCCAGCACCGGACTAGCGGGGAAAGAGACCCAGTACTTC.

This sequence joins TRBV6-5 and TRBJ2-6, with D possibly TRBD2 on 6 matching bases. The CDR3 sequence is 15 residues long. V was shortened by 7 bases and J by 0 bases, with 10 bases between the two germline ends. Germline loops: CDR1 MNHEY, CDR2 SVGAGI. CDR3 sequence: CASTNGGSGANVLTF. The CDR3, as DNA: TGTGCCAGCACCAACGGGGGCTCTGGGGCCAACGTCCTGACTTTC.

The chain has TRBV18 and TRBJ1-2, with D uncertain. The CDR3 length is 14 residues. V was pared by 6 bases and J by 3 bases, with 14 bases between. The germline CDR1 and CDR2 sequences are KGHSH and LQKENI. The CDR3 DNA is TGTGCCAGCTCTAACGCCGTGGCCCACTATGGCTACACCTTC. This sequence encodes CASSNAVAHYGYTF.

This clone was counted a few times. The rearrangement links TRBV5-4 to TRBJ2-5, with TRBD2 matching over 9 bases. The CDR3 is 14 amino acids. V trimming: 4 bases; J trimming: 4 bases; junction bases outside the gene matches: 5. Germline lookup yields CDR1 SGHNT and CDR2 YYREEE (reference sequence). The CDR3: CASSHSGRPETQYF. CDR3 in DNA: TGTGCCAGCAGCCATAGCGGGAGACCAGAGACCCAGTACTTC.

Many counts were recorded for this clone. This chain links TRBV7-8 with TRBJ1-1; no clear D gene. Trimming removed 4 bases from V and 3 bases from J, with 9 bases in between. The CDR3 runs to 13 residues. Germline V gene data show CDR1 as SGHVS and CDR2 as FQNEAQ. The CDR3 loop reads CASSSREDTEAFF. The CDR3 DNA is TGTGCCAGCAGCTCAAGGGAGGACACTGAAGCTTTCTTT.

The chain has TRBV7-6 and TRBJ2-2; 11 bases are a match to TRBD1. Trimming at V came to 6 bases and at J to 7 bases, leaving 10 bases not matched to a gene. The CDR3 has 16 residues. CDR1 is SGHVS and CDR2 is FNYEAQ in the germline V gene. This CDR3 is CASSPGTGGRVGELFF. CDR3 sequence (DNA): TGTGCCAGCAGTCCGGGGACAGGGGGACGAGTCGGGGAGCTGTTTTTT.

Only one count was recorded for this clone. V and J are TRBV6-5 and TRBJ2-2; 12 nucleotides line up with TRBD1. Unmatched junction bases numbered 2, after V lost 5 bases and J lost 4 bases. Germline lookup yields CDR1 MNHEY and CDR2 SVGAGI. CDR3 length equals 15 residues. CDR3 bases: TGTGCCAGCAGTCTGGGACAGGGGGCCACCGGGGAGCTGTTTTTT. Its protein is CASSLGQGATGELFF.

The J gene is TRBJ2-7, the V gene TRBV6-5, with 8 bases aligning to TRBD2. CDR1 and CDR2 (germline): MNHEY, SVGAGI. The CDR3 contains 13 residues. V lost 7 bases and J lost 3; bases outside the gene matches: 5. In DNA form, the CDR3 reads TGTGCCAGCACCCCGGGGGGGTTCTACGAGCAGTACTTC. Amino acids: CASTPGGFYEQYF.

This chain links TRBV9 with TRBJ2-1; perhaps TRBD1 as D (6 bases). The CDR3 covers 13 residues. Per germline, CDR1 SGDLS and CDR2 YYNGEE. Trimming left V 0 bases short and J 10 bases short, with 11 bases between. CDR3 DNA sequence: TGTGCCAGCAGCGTAGTGGGGGCGCGAGAGCAGTTCTTC. Its protein product is CASSVVGAREQFF.

This chain connects TRBV19 to TRBJ2-5; the match to TRBD2 covers 7 bases. Germline CDR1 and CDR2: LNHDA and SQIVND (reference sequence). Trimming removed 1 base from V and 3 bases from J; junction bases left unmatched: 5. The CDR3 consists of 15 residues. The CDR3 sequence: CASSIGFAGEETQYF. CDR3 nucleotides: TGTGCCAGTAGTATAGGGTTCGCGGGAGAAGAGACCCAGTACTTC. Combining the CDR3 with reference TRBV19 and TRBJ2-5 gives the whole variable domain DGGITQSPKYLFRKEGQNVTLSCEQNLNHDAMYWYRQDPGQGLRLIYYSQIVNDFQKGDIAEGYSVSREKKESFPLTVTSAQKNPTAFYLCASSIGFAGEETQYFGPGTRLLVL.

The rearrangement joins TRBV9 to TRBJ2-2; 8 bases agree with TRBD2. Germline V gene lookup returns CDR1 SGDLS and CDR2 YYNGEE. The CDR3 extends over 15 amino acids. The V and J ends lost 0 bases and 5 bases, in that order; junction bases with no gene match: 3. CDR3 amino acids: CASSVATSVTGELFF. The CDR3 DNA follows: TGTGCCAGCAGCGTAGCGACTAGCGTGACCGGGGAGCTGTTTTTT.

V gene TRBV19 combines with J gene TRBJ1-6; maybe TRBD1 (6 bases). Per germline, CDR1 LNHDA and CDR2 SQIVND (reference sequence). The CDR3 length is 14 residues. With 5 bases removed from V and 7 bases from J, the gap between germline ends came to 12 bases. The CDR3 loop is CASSPRTENSPLHF. The CDR3 coding sequence is TGTGCCAGTAGTCCCCGGACAGAAAATTCACCCCTCCACTTT.

The V call is TRBV6-1, the J call TRBJ2-5; D not certain. CDR1 and CDR2 from the germline V gene are MNHNS and SASEGT. This CDR3 has 16 residues. Trimming removed 3 bases at V and 4 bases at J, with 18 bases between. DNA of the CDR3: TGTGCCAGCAGTGACATCCATAGTATGCTCGGAGAGACCCAGTACTTC. Translated, it gives CASSDIHSMLGETQYF.

The genes are TRBV7-2 and TRBJ2-5, with D perhaps TRBD1 (6 bases). Between the trimmed V and J ends, which lost 4 bases and 2 bases, there was a span of 26 bases. CDR1 and CDR2 from the germline V gene are SGHTA and FQGNSA. This CDR3 spans 19 amino acids. The CDR3 is CASSSSQGKGLGRQETQYF. Here the CDR3 DNA reads TGTGCCAGCAGCTCATCACAGGGTAAAGGTCTCGGGCGGCAAGAGACCCAGTACTTC. The entire variable domain, with the rest obtained from reference TRBV7-2 and TRBJ2-5, is as follows: GAGVSQSPSNKVTEKGKDVELRCDPISGHTALYWYRQSLGQGLEFLIYFQGNSAPDKSGLPSDRFSAERTGGSVSTLTIQRTQQEDSAVYLCASSSSQGKGLGRQETQYFGPGTRLLVL.

This clone came up a few times. The rearrangement joins TRBV7-9 to TRBJ2-7; a weak D match, TRBD2 (5 bases). V was trimmed by 2 bases and J by 2 bases, leaving 13 bases between them. Germline lookup yields CDR1 SEHNR and CDR2 FQNEAQ (reference sequence). The CDR3 runs to 15 residues. The CDR3 DNA reads as TGTGCCAGCAGCTTAAGCGGATCAAGTGCCTACGAGCAGTACTTC. Its translation: CASSLSGSSAYEQYF. The complete variable domain, with remaining parts taken from reference TRBV7-9 and TRBJ2-7, reads DTGVSQNPRHKITKRGQNVTFRCDPISEHNRLYWYRQTLGQGPEFLTYFQNEAQLEKSRLLSDRFSAERPKGSFSTLEIQRTEQGDSAMYLCASSLSGSSAYEQYFGPGTRLTVT.

This chain joins TRBV30 and TRBJ2-7, with D unclear. There are 10 residues in the CDR3. Germline-derived CDR1 and CDR2 are GTSNPN and SVGIG (reference sequence). V was clipped by 1 base and J by 9 bases, with 7 bases between them. The CDR3 DNA reads as TGTGCCTGGAGTGGTGCGAGGCAGTACTTC. Its protein product is CAWSGARQYF.

About this clone itself: Other nucleotide sequences from this sample produce the same CDR3. The chain recombines TRBV7-3 with TRBJ1-1; unclear D gene. The ends were cut back, 0 bases at V and 1 base at J, with 3 bases in the middle. Germline lookup yields CDR1 SGHTA and CDR2 FQGTGA. This CDR3 has 13 amino acids. The CDR3 DNA is TGTGCCAGCAGCTTAACTCGGAACACTGAAGCTTTCTTT. Translating it yields CASSLTRNTEAFF.

The chain joins TRBV6-1 to TRBJ2-7, with D maybe TRBD2 (5 bases). Trimming took 3 bases from V and 2 from J, leaving 17 bases between them. The CDR3 is 16 residues long. CDR1 is MNHNS and CDR2 is SASEGT in the germline V gene. The CDR3 DNA reads as TGTGCCAGCAGTGAGGAGGCGGCGGGCCGGCCCTACGAGCAGTACTTC. Its translation is CASSEEAAGRPYEQYF.

The chain couples TRBV3-1 (or the pseudogene TRBV3-2) to TRBJ2-4, with D tentatively TRBD2 (6 bases). Germline CDR1 reads LGHDT; CDR2 reads YNNKEL (reference sequence). CDR3 length: 17 amino acids. Trimming cost V 2 bases and J 3 bases, with 17 bases left between them. CDR3 DNA: TGTGCCAGCAGCCAATCGGGTGTGGCGGACTACAAAAACATTCAGTACTTC. This encodes CASSQSGVADYKNIQYF.

J is TRBJ2-4 and V is TRBV7-9, with D possibly being TRBD2 (5 bases). Trimming shortened V by 3 bases and J by 9 bases, and 15 bases separated the two germline ends. The CDR3 is made up of 14 amino acids. Germline V gives CDR1 SEHNR, CDR2 FQNEAQ (reference sequence). The CDR3 coding sequence is TGTGCCAGCAGCTTCGCCGCTTCGGCGGGCATTCAGTACTTC. Amino acids: CASSFAASAGIQYF.